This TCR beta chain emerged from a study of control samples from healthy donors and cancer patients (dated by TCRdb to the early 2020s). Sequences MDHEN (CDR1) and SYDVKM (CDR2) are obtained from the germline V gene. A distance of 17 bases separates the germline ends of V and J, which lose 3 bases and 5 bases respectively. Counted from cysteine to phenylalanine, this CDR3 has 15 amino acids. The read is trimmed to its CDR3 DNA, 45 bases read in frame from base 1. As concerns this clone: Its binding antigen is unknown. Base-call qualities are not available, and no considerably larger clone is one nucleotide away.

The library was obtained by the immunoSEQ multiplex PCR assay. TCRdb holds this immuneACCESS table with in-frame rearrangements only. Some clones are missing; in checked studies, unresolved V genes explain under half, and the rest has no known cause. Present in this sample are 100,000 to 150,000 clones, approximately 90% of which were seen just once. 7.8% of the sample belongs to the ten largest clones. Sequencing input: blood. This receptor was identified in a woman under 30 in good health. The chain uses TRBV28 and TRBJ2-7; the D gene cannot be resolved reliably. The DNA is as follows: TGTGCCAGCAGTTTTTTATTGCCCCAGGCCAACGAGCAGTACTTC. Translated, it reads CASSFLLPQANEQYF. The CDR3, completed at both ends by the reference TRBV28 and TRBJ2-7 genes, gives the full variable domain DVKVTQSSRYLVKRTGEKVFLECVQDMDHENMFWYRQDPGLGLRLIYFSYDVKMKEKGDIPEGYSVSREKKERFSLILESASTNQTSMYLCASSFLLPQANEQYFGPGTRLTVT.